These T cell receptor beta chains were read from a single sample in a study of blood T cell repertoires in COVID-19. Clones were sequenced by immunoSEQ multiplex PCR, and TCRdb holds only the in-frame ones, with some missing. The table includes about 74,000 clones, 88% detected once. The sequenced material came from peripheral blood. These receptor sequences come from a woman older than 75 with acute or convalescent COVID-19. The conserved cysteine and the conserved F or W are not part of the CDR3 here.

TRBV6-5 ASRETDRNTEAF
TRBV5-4 ASTRGGSTEAF
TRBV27 ASSLRPSGNEQY
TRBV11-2 ATSDRILYEQY
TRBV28 ASSSASTSGAGELF
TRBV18 ASSPNTGSEKLF
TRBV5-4 ASSTSGGADTQY
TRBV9 ASSARTGYDDGYT
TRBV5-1 ASSYKTSGRSTDTQY
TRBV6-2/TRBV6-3 ASSADRDGYT
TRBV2 AGTGTLNTEAF
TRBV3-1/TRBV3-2 ASSANRAWDGYT
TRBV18 ASSPRGMNTEAF
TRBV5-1 ASSRGGGTSSYEQY
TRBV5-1 ASSLRSSGNTIY
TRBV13 ASSLLGGNGELF
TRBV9 ASSRDRGRAGELF
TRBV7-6 ASSPSRNTGELF
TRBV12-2 ASRLGGGPYEQY
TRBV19 ASSITAGDYGYT
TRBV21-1 ASSNRDKHEGSGANVLT
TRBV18 ASSPGAEAF
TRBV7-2 ASSRDIGRVNTEAF
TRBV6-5 ASRPRGSDTQY
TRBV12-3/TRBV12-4 ARRGGGTGELF
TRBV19 ASSISGVGEAF
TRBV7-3 ASSSRAGGSPGANVLT
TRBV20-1 SASRDTSNQPQH
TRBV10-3 AIATGTGNTEAF
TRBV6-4 ASSDLRARGVGQPQH
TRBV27 ASSLEGLAGGNEQF
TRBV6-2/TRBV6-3 ASSYRPGEGEAF
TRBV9 ASSNIMGGAEAF
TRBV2 ASTPGGLGGNEQF
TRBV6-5 ASSTDMNTEAF
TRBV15 ATSRVSGGRDGYT
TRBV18 ASADVAGGDQPQH
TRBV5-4 ASSPTGEVGELF
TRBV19 ASSTDRYEQF
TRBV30 AWSGGTGVNEKLF
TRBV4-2 ASSQESIGRREKLF
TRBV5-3 ARSCISQDIQY
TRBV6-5 ASSYSGQEKTF
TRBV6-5 ASRMTGLHSPLH
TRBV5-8 ASGRQPLDNEQF
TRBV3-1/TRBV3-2 ASSQGRLAQGEQF
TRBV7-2 ASSGLAGGQQETQY
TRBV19 ASSRTGGAWENIQY
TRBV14 ASRVTGSSYEQY
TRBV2 ASSTGTGSF
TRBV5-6 ASSFAGSGQETQY
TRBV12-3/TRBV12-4 ASRASGDNEQF